The entry below describes one TCR beta chain. The antigen remains undetermined. The data were taken from a study of cytomegalovirus exposure and HLA in healthy donors. Findings and limits, study-wide: In a later analysis, TCR association rates varied by HLA locus: DRB1 most, HLA-C fewest. Later on, a genetic analysis was performed. It linked a missense variant in DCLRE1C with V- and J-gene trimming of TCR beta. An observed cluster of highly shared sequence variants was recorded as a likely sequencing artifact.

Amplification used 60 Vbeta primers and 13 Jbeta primers. The table came from immunoSEQ multiplex PCR; TCRdb's copy has only in-frame clones and leaves some out. The listing contains 200,000 to 250,000 clones. This clonotype was sampled from a girl aged 2 to 10 in good health and CMV-seropositive. Input material: PBMCs.

Written as DNA, the CDR3 is TGTGCCATCAGTCAGCTAGCGGACTCCTACGAGCAGTACTTC. It codes for CAISQLADSYEQYF. The chain carries TRBV10-3 and TRBJ2-5; 7 bases line up with TRBD2. The DNA end is more similar to TRBJ2-7, so the J call may be wrong. CDR1 and CDR2 from the germline V gene are ENHRY and SYGVKD. CDR3 length: 14 amino acids.